The present TCR beta chain was sequenced within a study of T cell repertoires in cytomegalovirus infection. Study details: Public signatures in TCR beta pointed to CMV infection and matching HLA type.

TCRdb re-called the reads through MiXCR, storing one row per CDR3 protein. The table records 600,000 to 800,000 distinct CDR3 sequences, approximately 25% of them present only once. This clonotype showed up many times. CDR1 and CDR2 from the germline V gene are LNHDA and SQIVND (reference sequence). V lost 2 bases to trimming and J lost 2 bases, with 5 bases between them. The CDR3 runs 13 residues. The clonotype comes from a human donor in good health (CMV status not recorded). Some clones in this sample may be carry-over from other donors' samples. This sequence joins TRBV19 and TRBJ2-3; D gene ambiguous. The material sequenced was CD8+ T cells from PBMCs. CDR3 DNA sequence: TGTGCCAGTAGTATAACTGCCACAGATACGCAGTATTTT. This codes for CASSITATDTQYF.